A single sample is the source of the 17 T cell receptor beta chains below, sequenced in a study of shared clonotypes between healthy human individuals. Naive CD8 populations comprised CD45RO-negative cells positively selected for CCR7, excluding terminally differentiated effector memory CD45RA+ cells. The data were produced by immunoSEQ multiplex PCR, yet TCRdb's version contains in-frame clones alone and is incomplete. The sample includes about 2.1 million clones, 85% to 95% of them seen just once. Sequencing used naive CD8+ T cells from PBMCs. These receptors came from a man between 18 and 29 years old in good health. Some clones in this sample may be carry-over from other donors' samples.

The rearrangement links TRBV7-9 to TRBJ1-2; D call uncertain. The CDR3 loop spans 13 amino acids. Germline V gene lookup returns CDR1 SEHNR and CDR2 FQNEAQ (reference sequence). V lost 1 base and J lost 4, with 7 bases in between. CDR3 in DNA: TGTGCCAGCAGCTTAGTTCTCGCCTATGGCTACACCTTC. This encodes CASSLVLAYGYTF. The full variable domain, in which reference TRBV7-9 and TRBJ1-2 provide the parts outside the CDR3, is DTGVSQNPRHKITKRGQNVTFRCDPISEHNRLYWYRQTLGQGPEFLTYFQNEAQLEKSRLLSDRFSAERPKGSFSTLEIQRTEQGDSAMYLCASSLVLAYGYTFGSGTRLTVV.

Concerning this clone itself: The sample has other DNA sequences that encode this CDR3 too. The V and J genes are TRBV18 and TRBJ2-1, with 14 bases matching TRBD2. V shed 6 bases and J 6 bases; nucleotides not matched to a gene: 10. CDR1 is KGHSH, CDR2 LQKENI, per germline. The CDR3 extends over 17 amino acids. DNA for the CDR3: TGTGCCAGCTCTCCTCCGGGACTAGCGGGAGTCGGCAATGAGCAGTTCTTC. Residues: CASSPPGLAGVGNEQFF.

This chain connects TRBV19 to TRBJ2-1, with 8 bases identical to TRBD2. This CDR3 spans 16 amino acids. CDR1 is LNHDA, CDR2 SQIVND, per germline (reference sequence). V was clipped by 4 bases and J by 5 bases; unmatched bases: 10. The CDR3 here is CASSNREGRGNNEQFF. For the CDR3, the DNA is TGTGCCAGTAGTAACCGGGAGGGCCGGGGTAACAATGAGCAGTTCTTC.

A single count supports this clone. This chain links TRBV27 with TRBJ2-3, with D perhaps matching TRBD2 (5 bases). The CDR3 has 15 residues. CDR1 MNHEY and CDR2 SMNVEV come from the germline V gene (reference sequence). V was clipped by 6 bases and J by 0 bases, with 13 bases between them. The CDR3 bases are TGTGCCAGCAGCCCGGGATCGACCAGCACAGATACGCAGTATTTT. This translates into CASSPGSTSTDTQYF.

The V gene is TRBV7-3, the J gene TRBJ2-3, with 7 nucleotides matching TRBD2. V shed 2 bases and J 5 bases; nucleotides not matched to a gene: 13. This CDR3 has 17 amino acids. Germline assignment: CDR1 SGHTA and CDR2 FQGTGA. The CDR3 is CASSLDPPSGEGDTQYF. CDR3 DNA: TGTGCCAGCAGCTTAGATCCTCCTAGCGGAGAGGGAGATACGCAGTATTTT.

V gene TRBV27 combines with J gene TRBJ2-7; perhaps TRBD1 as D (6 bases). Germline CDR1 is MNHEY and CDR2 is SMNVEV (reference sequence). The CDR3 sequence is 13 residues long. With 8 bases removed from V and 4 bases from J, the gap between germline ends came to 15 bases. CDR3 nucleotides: TGTGCCAGCCTTGGGGGCCCAGGGTACGAGCAGTACTTC. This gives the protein CASLGGPGYEQYF.

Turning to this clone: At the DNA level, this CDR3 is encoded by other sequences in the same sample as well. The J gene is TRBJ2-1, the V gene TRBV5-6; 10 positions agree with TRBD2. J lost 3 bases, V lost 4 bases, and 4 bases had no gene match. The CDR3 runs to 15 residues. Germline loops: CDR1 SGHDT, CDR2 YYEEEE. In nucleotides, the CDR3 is TGTGCCAGCAGCCCTGGACTAGCGGTCTACAATGAGCAGTTCTTC. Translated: CASSPGLAVYNEQFF.

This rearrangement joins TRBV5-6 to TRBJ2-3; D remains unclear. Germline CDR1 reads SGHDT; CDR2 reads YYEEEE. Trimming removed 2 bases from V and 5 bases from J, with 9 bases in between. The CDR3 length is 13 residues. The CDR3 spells CASSLIPGDTQYF. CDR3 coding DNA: TGTGCCAGCAGCTTAATCCCTGGAGATACGCAGTATTTT.

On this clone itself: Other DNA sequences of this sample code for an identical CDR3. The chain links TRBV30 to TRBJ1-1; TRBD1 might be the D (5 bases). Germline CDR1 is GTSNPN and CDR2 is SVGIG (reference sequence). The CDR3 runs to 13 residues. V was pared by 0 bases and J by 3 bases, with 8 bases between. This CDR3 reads CAWSVRGHTEAFF. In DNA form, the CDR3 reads TGTGCCTGGAGTGTGAGGGGTCACACTGAAGCTTTCTTT. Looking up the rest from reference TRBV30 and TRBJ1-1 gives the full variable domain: SQTIHQWPATLVQPVGSPLSLECTVEGTSNPNLYWYRQAAGRGLQLLFYSVGIGQISSEVPQNLSASRPQDRQFILSSKKLLLSDSGFYLCAWSVRGHTEAFFGQGTRLTVV.

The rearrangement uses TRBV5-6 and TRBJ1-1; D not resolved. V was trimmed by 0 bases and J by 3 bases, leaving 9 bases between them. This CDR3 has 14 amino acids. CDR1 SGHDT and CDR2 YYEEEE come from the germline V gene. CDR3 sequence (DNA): TGTGCCAGCAGCTTGGCCGTTCGTTACACTGAAGCTTTCTTT. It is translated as CASSLAVRYTEAFF.

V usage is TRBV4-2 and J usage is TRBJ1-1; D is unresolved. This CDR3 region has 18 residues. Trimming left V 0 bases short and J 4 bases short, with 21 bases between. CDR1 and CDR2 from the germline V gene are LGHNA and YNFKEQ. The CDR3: CASSQDRALTYLGTEAFF. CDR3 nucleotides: TGTGCCAGCAGCCAAGATCGGGCCTTGACGTATTTGGGCACTGAAGCTTTCTTT.

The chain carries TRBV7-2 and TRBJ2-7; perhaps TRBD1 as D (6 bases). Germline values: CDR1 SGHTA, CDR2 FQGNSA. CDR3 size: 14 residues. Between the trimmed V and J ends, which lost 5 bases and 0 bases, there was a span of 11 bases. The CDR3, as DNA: TGTGCCAGCAGCCTTCCGACAGGCTCCTACGAGCAGTACTTC. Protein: CASSLPTGSYEQYF.

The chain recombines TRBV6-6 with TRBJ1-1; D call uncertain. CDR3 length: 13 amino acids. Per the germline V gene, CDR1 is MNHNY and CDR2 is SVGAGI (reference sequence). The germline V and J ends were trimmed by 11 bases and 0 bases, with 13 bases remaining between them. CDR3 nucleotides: TGTGCCGGAACCGGACGGATGAACACTGAAGCTTTCTTT. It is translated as CAGTGRMNTEAFF.

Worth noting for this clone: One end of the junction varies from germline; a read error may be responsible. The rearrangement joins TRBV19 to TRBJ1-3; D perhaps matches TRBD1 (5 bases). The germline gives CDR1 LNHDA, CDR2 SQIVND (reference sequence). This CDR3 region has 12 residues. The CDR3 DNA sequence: TGCGGAAGCAGGGCGCCAGGAAACACCATATATTTT. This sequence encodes CGSRAPGNTIYF.

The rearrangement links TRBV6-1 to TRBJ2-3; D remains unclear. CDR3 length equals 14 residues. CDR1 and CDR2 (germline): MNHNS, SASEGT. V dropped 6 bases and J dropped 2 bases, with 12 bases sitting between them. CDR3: CASRDPLTTDTQYF. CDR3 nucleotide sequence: TGTGCCAGCAGGGATCCACTTACCACAGATACGCAGTATTTT.

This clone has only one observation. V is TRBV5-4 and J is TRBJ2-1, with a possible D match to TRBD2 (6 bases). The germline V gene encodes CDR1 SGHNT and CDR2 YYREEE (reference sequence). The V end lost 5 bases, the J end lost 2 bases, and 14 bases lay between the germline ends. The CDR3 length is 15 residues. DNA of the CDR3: TGTGCCAGCAGAATAGGGCTAGCGCCCTACAATGAGCAGTTCTTC. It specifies CASRIGLAPYNEQFF.

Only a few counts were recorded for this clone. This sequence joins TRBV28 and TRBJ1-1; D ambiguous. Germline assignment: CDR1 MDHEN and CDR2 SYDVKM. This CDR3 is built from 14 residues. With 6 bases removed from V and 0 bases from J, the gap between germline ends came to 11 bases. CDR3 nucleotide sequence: TGTGCCAGCAGGACACATCGGGTGAACACTGAAGCTTTCTTT. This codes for CASRTHRVNTEAFF.